This record covers a single TCR beta chain. This CDR3 comprises 16 residues. Germline V gene lookup returns CDR1 GTSNPN and CDR2 SVGIG (reference sequence). V was clipped by 1 base and J by 1 base, with 16 bases between them. Original data processing: After removing out-of-frame reads, 2,204,828 distinct TCRbeta sequences remained. Measured with immunoSEQ multiplex PCR; TCRdb has only the in-frame clones, and not every one. V, J and clone size reflect that table, while D and trimming were determined from the DNA. The sample lists tens of thousands of clones; 75% to 85% were seen once. These data come from a study of memory CD4+ T cells and cytomegalovirus serostatus. Single viable CD3+CD4+CD8-CD45RO+ cells were sorted as the memory CD4+ T cells.

The specimen sequenced was memory CD4+ T cells from blood. V is TRBV30 and J is TRBJ1-1, with D possibly being TRBD1 (6 bases). This TCR came from an adult in good health and CMV-seronegative. CDR3 DNA sequence: TGTGCCTGGAGTGGGGGGGAATCGGGACAGAACACTGAAGCTTTCTTT. Translating it yields CAWSGGESGQNTEAFF.